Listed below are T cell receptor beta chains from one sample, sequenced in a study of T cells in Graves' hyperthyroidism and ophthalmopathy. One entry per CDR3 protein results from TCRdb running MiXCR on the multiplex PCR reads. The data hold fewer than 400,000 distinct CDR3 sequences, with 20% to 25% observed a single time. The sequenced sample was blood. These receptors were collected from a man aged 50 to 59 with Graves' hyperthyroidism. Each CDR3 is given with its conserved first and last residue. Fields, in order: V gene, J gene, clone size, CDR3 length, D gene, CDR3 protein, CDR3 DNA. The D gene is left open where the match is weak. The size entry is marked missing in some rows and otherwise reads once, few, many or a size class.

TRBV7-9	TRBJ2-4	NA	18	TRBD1	CASSLGQGEGLAKNIQYF	TGTGCCAGCAGCTTAGGACAGGGCGAAGGTCTAGCCAAAAACATTCAGTACTTC
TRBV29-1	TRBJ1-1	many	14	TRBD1	CSVDWTGMNTEAFF	TGCAGCGTTGACTGGACAGGGATGAACACTGAAGCTTTCTTT
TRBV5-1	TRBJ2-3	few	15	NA	CASSRQRKTTDTQYF	TGCGCCAGCAGCCGACAGAGGAAAACCACAGATACGCAGTATTTT
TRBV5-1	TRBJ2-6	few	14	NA	CASAEVSGANVLTF	TGCGCCAGCGCCGAAGTTTCTGGGGCCAACGTCCTGACTTTC
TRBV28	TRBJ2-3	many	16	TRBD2	CASRIGSGRALLTQYF	TGTGCCAGCAGAATAGGGTCCGGGAGGGCCCTTCTTACGCAGTATTTT
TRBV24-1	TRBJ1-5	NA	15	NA	CATSEGLSPTEPQHF	TGTGCCACCAGTGAGGGTCTTTCCCCCACGGAGCCCCAGCATTTT
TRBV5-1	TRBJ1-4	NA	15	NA	CASSLAGENGEKLFF	TGCGCCAGCAGCTTGGCCGGGGAAAATGGAGAAAAACTGTTTTTT
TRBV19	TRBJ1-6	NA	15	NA	CASSIQSSYNSPLHF	TGTGCCAGTAGTATACAGAGCTCCTATAATTCACCCCTCCACTTT
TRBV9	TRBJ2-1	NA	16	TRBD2	CASSPWTSGTSYEQFF	TGTGCCAGCAGCCCTTGGACTAGCGGGACCTCCTACGAGCAGTTCTTC
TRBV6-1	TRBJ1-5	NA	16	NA	CASSERAWGSNQPQHF	TGTGCCAGCAGTGAACGGGCCTGGGGTAGCAATCAGCCCCAGCATTTT
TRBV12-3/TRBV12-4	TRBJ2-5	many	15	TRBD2	CASSDLAGGVETQYF	TGTGCCAGCAGCGATCTAGCGGGAGGTGTGGAGACCCAGTACTTC
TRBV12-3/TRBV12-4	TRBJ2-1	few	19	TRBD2	CASSLGSSGMSSSYNEQFF	TGTGCCAGCAGTTTGGGTTCTAGCGGGATGTCCAGCTCCTACAATGAGCAGTTCTTC
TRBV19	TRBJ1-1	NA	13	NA	CASSIPPTGMAFF	TGTGCCAGTAGTATACCCCCAACAGGGATGGCTTTCTTT
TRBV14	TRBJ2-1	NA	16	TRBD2	CASSPLLAGGPNEQFF	TGTGCCAGCAGCCCCTTACTAGCGGGAGGGCCGAATGAGCAGTTCTTC
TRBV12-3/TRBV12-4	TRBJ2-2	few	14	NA	CASSFVQGTGELFF	TGTGCCAGCAGTTTCGTTCAGGGTACCGGGGAGCTGTTTTTT
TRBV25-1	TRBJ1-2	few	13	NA	CASSPDRSYGYTF	TGTGCCAGCAGTCCGGACAGATCTTATGGCTACACCTTC
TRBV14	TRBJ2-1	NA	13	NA	CASSPELYNEQFF	TGTGCCAGCAGCCCCGAGCTATACAATGAGCAGTTCTTC
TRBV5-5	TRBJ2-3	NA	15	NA	CASDKGDSFLYTQYF	TGTGCCAGCGATAAGGGAGACAGTTTTCTGTATACGCAGTATTTT
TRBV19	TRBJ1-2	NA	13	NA	CASKGFLFYGYTF	TGTGCCAGCAAGGGGTTCCTCTTCTATGGCTACACCTTC
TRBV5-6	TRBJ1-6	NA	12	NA	CASSLAGLPLHF	TGTGCCAGCAGCTTGGCCGGCTTACCCCTCCACTTT
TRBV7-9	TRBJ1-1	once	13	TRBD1	CASNRQGGTEAFF	TGTGCCAGCAACAGACAGGGGGGCACTGAAGCTTTCTTT
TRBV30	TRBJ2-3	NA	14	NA	CAWPPKRPTDTQYF	TGTGCCTGGCCCCCTAAACGGCCCACAGATACGCAGTATTTT
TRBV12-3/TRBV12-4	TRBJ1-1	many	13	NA	CASSFGENTEAFF	TGTGCCAGCAGTTTCGGCGAGAACACTGAAGCTTTCTTT
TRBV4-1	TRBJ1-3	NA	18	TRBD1	CASSQVWTGGAEGNTIYF	TGCGCCAGCAGCCAAGTGTGGACAGGGGGCGCGGAAGGAAACACCATATATTTT
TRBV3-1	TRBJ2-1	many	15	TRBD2	CASSWGRAHNVEQFF	TGTGCCAGCAGCTGGGGGAGGGCCCACAATGTTGAGCAGTTCTTC
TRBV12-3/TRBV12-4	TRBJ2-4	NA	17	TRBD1	CASSASGTGVRYLIQYF	TGTGCCAGCAGTGCTTCCGGGACAGGGGTTAGGTATCTCATTCAGTACTTC
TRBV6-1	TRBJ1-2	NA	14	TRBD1	CATSTGGPNYGYTF	TGTGCCACCAGCACAGGGGGCCCTAACTATGGCTACACCTTC
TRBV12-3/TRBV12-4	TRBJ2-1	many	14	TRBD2	CASRLAGVTNEQFF	TGTGCCAGCAGACTAGCGGGAGTTACCAATGAGCAGTTCTTC
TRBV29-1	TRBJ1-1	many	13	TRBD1	CSVGQGRNTEAFF	TGCAGCGTTGGACAGGGGCGGAACACTGAAGCTTTCTTT
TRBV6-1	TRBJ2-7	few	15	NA	CASSPQGGRAYEQYF	TGTGCCAGCAGTCCCCAGGGAGGAAGGGCCTACGAGCAGTACTTC
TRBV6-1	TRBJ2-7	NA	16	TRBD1	CASSLPRRQGSYEQYF	TGTGCCAGCAGTCTCCCAAGGAGACAGGGGTCCTACGAGCAGTACTTC
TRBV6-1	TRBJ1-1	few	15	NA	CASGGGGAVNTEAFF	TGTGCCAGCGGGGGCGGGGGGGCGGTGAACACTGAAGCTTTCTTT
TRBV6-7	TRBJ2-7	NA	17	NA	CASSYPIREMRLYEQYF	TGTGCCAGCAGTTACCCAATCAGGGAAATGCGGCTCTACGAGCAGTACTTC
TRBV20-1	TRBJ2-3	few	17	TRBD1	CSANGQGGGASTDTQYF	TGCAGTGCTAACGGACAGGGCGGCGGGGCTAGCACAGATACGCAGTATTTT
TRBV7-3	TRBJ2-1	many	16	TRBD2	CASSLGGLASLNEQFF	TGTGCCAGCAGCTTAGGGGGACTAGCCTCGCTCAATGAGCAGTTCTTC
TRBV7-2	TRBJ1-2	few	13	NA	CASSPYRPYGYTF	TGTGCCAGCAGCCCCTATAGGCCGTACGGCTACACCTTC
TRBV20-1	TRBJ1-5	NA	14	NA	CSASRGVSNQPQHF	TGCAGTGCTAGTCGGGGGGTTAGCAATCAGCCCCAGCATTTT
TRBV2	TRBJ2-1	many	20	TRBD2	CASSEQIGTRTRIPYNEQFF	TGTGCCAGCAGTGAACAGATCGGGACTAGAACCCGAATCCCCTACAATGAGCAGTTCTTC
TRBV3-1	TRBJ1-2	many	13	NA	CASTQHTNGGYTF	TGTGCCAGCACCCAACACACCAACGGGGGCTACACCTTC
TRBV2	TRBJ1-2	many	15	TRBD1	CASSEFRGGAYGYTF	TGTGCCAGCAGTGAATTCAGAGGGGGCGCTTACGGCTACACCTTC
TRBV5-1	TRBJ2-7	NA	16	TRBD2	CASSLVGLADSYEQYF	TGCGCCAGCAGCTTGGTGGGACTAGCGGATTCCTACGAGCAGTACTTC
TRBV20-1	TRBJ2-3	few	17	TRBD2	CSATTSGRITSTDTQYF	TGCAGTGCTACTACTAGCGGGAGGATTACTAGCACAGATACGCAGTATTTT
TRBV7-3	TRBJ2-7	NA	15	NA	CASSLSGGGGYEQYF	TGTGCCAGCAGCTTATCAGGGGGAGGGGGCTACGAGCAGTACTTC
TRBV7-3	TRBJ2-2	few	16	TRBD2	CASSNSGRYLPGELFF	TGTGCCAGCAGCAATAGCGGGAGATACCTACCCGGGGAGCTGTTTTTT
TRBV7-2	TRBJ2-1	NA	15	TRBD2	CASSPGTSGMYEQFF	TGTGCCAGCAGCCCTGGGACTAGCGGGATGTATGAGCAGTTCTTC
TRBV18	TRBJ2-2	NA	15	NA	CASSPPSQRIGELFF	TGTGCCAGCTCACCACCGTCACAGCGGATCGGGGAGCTGTTTTTT
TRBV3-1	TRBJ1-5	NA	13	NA	CASSQGADQPQHF	TGTGCCAGCAGCCAAGGGGCCGATCAGCCCCAGCATTTT
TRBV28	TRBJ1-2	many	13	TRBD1	CASRQTGGYGYTF	TGTGCCAGCAGACAAACAGGGGGCTATGGCTACACCTTC
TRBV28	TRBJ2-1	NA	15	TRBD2	CASSLLGGVCNEQFF	TGTGCCAGCAGTTTATTGGGGGGGGTCTGCAATGAGCAGTTCTTC
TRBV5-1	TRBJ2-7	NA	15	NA	CASSLTGQGRYEQYF	TGCGCCAGCAGCCTGACCGGGCAGGGGAGATACGAGCAGTACTTC
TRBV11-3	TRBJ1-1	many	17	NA	CASSTRGAASRATEAFF	TGTGCCAGCAGCACCCGGGGCGCGGCGTCGAGAGCCACTGAAGCTTTCTTT
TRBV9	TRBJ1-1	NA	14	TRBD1	CASSVAGGGTEAFF	TGTGCCAGCAGCGTAGCAGGGGGCGGCACTGAAGCTTTCTTT
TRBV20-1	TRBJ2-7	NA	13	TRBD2	CSATSGGTYEQYF	TGCAGTGCCACATCGGGGGGAACCTACGAGCAGTACTTC
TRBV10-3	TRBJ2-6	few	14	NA	CASSDGSGANVLTF	TGTGCCAGCAGTGACGGCTCTGGGGCCAACGTCCTGACTTTC
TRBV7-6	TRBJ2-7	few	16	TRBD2	CASSTLAGGTIHEQYF	TGTGCCAGCAGCACCCTAGCGGGAGGAACCATCCACGAGCAGTACTTC